The 32 T cell receptor beta chains listed next were all sequenced from one sample in a study of shared clonotypes between healthy human individuals. Measured with immunoSEQ multiplex PCR; TCRdb has only the in-frame clones, and not every one. Among a few million clones listed, over 90% were seen once. What was sequenced was naive CD4+ T cells from PBMCs. Subset: CD45RA+ positively selected. The source of these receptors is a man aged 18 to 30 in good health. Some clones in this sample may be carry-over from other donors' samples.

V usage is TRBV30 and J usage is TRBJ1-2; D not resolved. Trimming pared 5 bases from V and 4 bases from J, leaving 14 bases between. Germline loops: CDR1 GTSNPN, CDR2 SVGIG (reference sequence). The CDR3 length is 13 residues. CDR3 residues: CAWRSGPLYGYTF. Here the CDR3 DNA reads TGTGCCTGGCGTTCCGGTCCCCTCTATGGCTACACCTTC.

This chain connects TRBV6-1 to TRBJ2-7; 9 bases map to TRBD1. CDR1 MNHNS and CDR2 SASEGT come from the germline V gene. The ends lost 5 bases at V and 6 bases at J; junction bases unmatched: 8. The CDR3 is 14 residues long. DNA of the CDR3: TGTGCCAGCAGTATGACAGGGGGGATTCGCGAGCAGTACTTC. Translating it yields CASSMTGGIREQYF.

This clone was recorded once. The V gene is TRBV6-5, the J gene TRBJ2-1; D is possibly TRBD1 (5 bases). V was clipped by 6 bases and J by 0 bases, with 12 bases between them. CDR3 size: 15 residues. CDR1 is MNHEY, CDR2 SVGAGI, per germline. In DNA, the CDR3 is TGTGCCAGCAGAGACAGACCAGTCTCCTACAATGAGCAGTTCTTC. Protein product: CASRDRPVSYNEQFF.

DNA of the CDR3: TGCAGCGGGCGAAGTGGGACAGAAGAGACCCAGTACTTC. As protein: CSGRSGTEETQYF. The chain employs TRBV29-1 and TRBJ2-5; 7 positions agree with TRBD1. The germline gives CDR1 SQVTM, CDR2 ANQGSEA. CDR3 size: 13 residues. V lost 7 bases and J lost 3; bases outside the gene matches: 8. The whole variable domain, remainder taken from reference TRBV29-1 and TRBJ2-5, is SAVISQKPSRDICQRGTSLTIQCQVDSQVTMMFWYRQQPGQSLTLIATANQGSEATYESGFVIDKFPISRPNLTFSTLTVSNMSPEDSSIYLCSGRSGTEETQYFGPGTRLLVL.

As regards this clone: Additional DNA sequences in this sample encode the identical CDR3. CDR3 amino acids: CASSLPGQGTDTQYF. For the CDR3, the DNA is TGCGCCAGCAGCTTACCGGGACAGGGCACAGATACGCAGTATTTT. The rearrangement joins TRBV5-1 to TRBJ2-3; 8 bases are a match to TRBD1. The V gene end was trimmed by 2 bases and the J gene end by 1 base; junction bases not matched to a gene: 3. Per germline, CDR1 SGHRS and CDR2 YFSETQ. The CDR3 covers 15 residues.

This clone turned up a few times. Other nucleotide sequences from this sample produce the same CDR3. V and J are TRBV29-1 and TRBJ1-1; D might be TRBD1 (5 bases). Trimming took off 3 bases at V and 4 bases at J, with 9 bases between the two ends. The V gene's germline CDR1 is SQVTM and CDR2 ANQGSEA. The CDR3 extends over 12 amino acids. CDR3 sequence reads: CSVEGVGTEAFF. CDR3 bases: TGCAGCGTTGAGGGGGTGGGCACTGAAGCTTTCTTT.

In this sample, this clone turned up once. The V call is TRBV9, the J call TRBJ1-3; D not certain. The V and J ends lost 4 bases and 0 bases respectively, with 11 bases between them. Germline-derived CDR1 and CDR2 are SGDLS and YYNGEE. The CDR3 sequence is 15 residues long. CDR3 region: CASSSQVYSGNTIYF. As DNA, the CDR3 is TGTGCCAGCAGCTCCCAGGTGTACTCTGGAAACACCATATATTTT.

The V and J genes are TRBV6-1 and TRBJ2-5; 7 nucleotides match TRBD2. With 3 bases clipped from V and 5 bases from J, the junction kept 15 bases outside the gene matches. Germline CDR1 and CDR2: MNHNS and SASEGT. This CDR3 region has 17 residues. The CDR3 here is CASSDRPGLADGETQYF. CDR3 in DNA: TGTGCCAGCAGTGACCGACCTGGGCTAGCGGACGGGGAGACCCAGTACTTC.

This clone was recorded only once. This chain links TRBV5-4 with TRBJ2-7; D is unclear. Germline loops: CDR1 SGHNT, CDR2 YYREEE (reference sequence). The CDR3 extends over 13 amino acids. The ends were cut back, 4 bases at V and 2 bases at J, with 10 bases in the middle. CDR3 region: CASSHRQTYEQYF. The CDR3 nucleotides are TGTGCCAGCAGCCATCGACAAACCTACGAGCAGTACTTC.

This rearrangement joins TRBV2 to TRBJ2-7, with D maybe TRBD1 (6 bases). The germline CDR1 and CDR2 sequences are SNHLY and FYNNEI. The V end was cut by 1 base, the J end by 5 bases, with 21 bases between. This CDR3 region has 17 residues. CDR3 DNA: TGTGCCAGCAGTGAAGAGCAGGGGATAGGTCTCCTGGACGAGCAGTACTTC. Amino acid sequence: CASSEEQGIGLLDEQYF. Full variable domain (remainder filled in from reference TRBV2 and TRBJ2-7): EPEVTQTPSHQVTQMGQEVILRCVPISNHLYFYWYRQILGQKVEFLVSFYNNEISEKSEIFDDQFSVERPDGSNFTLKIRSTKLEDSAMYFCASSEEQGIGLLDEQYFGPGTRLTVT.

The chain carries TRBV5-1 and TRBJ1-4; D not certain. The CDR3 has 14 amino acids. Between the trimmed V and J ends, which lost 0 bases and 8 bases, there was a span of 11 bases. Per germline, CDR1 SGHRS and CDR2 YFSETQ. The CDR3 is CASSLARGREKLFF. The CDR3 coding sequence is TGCGCCAGCAGCTTGGCCAGAGGCCGGGAAAAACTGTTTTTT.

The chain carries TRBV28 and TRBJ2-7, with D perhaps matching TRBD1 or TRBD2 (6 bases each). This CDR3 region has 14 residues. Looked up from germline, CDR1 is MDHEN and CDR2 is SYDVKM. The V end was cut by 8 bases, the J end by 3 bases, with 17 bases between. The DNA for the CDR3 is TGTGCCAGCCTTGGAGGGGGGAATCGCTACGAGCAGTACTTC. Residues: CASLGGGNRYEQYF.

The chain is built from TRBV28 and TRBJ2-2, with 7 bases aligning to TRBD2. In germline, CDR1 is MDHEN, CDR2 SYDVKM. Trimming took 6 bases from V and 1 from J; bases not matched to a gene: 8. The CDR3 runs 16 residues. CDR3 residues: CASRAGVVRNTGELFF. DNA of the CDR3: TGTGCCAGCAGGGCGGGGGTCGTTAGGAACACCGGGGAGCTGTTTTTT.

The chain joins TRBV4-1 to TRBJ1-1, with a weak D call TRBD1 (5 bases). This CDR3 has 14 amino acids. Germline lookup yields CDR1 MGHRA and CDR2 YSYEKL. The V end lost 0 bases, the J end lost 6 bases, and 11 bases lay between the germline ends. CDR3 DNA sequence: TGCGCCAGCAGCCAAGACGGTTGGGGGGCTGAAGCTTTCTTT. Amino acids: CASSQDGWGAEAFF.

The chain uses TRBV29-1 and TRBJ1-1; TRBD1 matches 7 bases. Per germline, CDR1 SQVTM and CDR2 ANQGSEA. The length of the CDR3 is 13 residues. V shed 6 bases and J 0 bases; nucleotides not matched to a gene: 4. CDR3 DNA: TGCAGCGTACGAACAGGGGTGAACACTGAAGCTTTCTTT. The encoded protein is CSVRTGVNTEAFF.

The chain recombines TRBV5-1 with TRBJ1-1; 8 bases map to TRBD1. V trimming: 4 bases; J trimming: 4 bases; junction bases outside the gene matches: 6. Germline CDR1 is SGHRS and CDR2 is YFSETQ. The CDR3 runs 14 residues. The CDR3 nucleotides are TGCGCCAGCAGCGTACAGGGGGGCGTCACTGAAGCTTTCTTT. It translates to CASSVQGGVTEAFF.

The chain has TRBV19 and TRBJ1-5; D ambiguous. Germline V gene data show CDR1 as LNHDA and CDR2 as SQIVND (reference sequence). This CDR3 spans 14 amino acids. Trimming took 10 bases from V and 2 from J, leaving 15 bases between them. The CDR3: CATTGRVGNQPQHF. The CDR3 coding sequence is TGTGCCACCACGGGGAGGGTGGGCAATCAGCCCCAGCATTTT.

CDR3 nucleotides: TGTGCCAGCAGTGAATATAGAGGGGGAGGCTCCTACAATGAGCAGTTCTTC. Amino acids: CASSEYRGGGSYNEQFF. This chain links TRBV25-1 with TRBJ2-1; possibly TRBD1 or TRBD2 for D (6 bases each). The germline gives CDR1 MGHDK, CDR2 SYGVNS. The CDR3 consists of 17 residues. With 0 bases removed from V and 0 bases from J, the gap between germline ends came to 12 bases. Full variable domain (rest looked up from reference TRBV25-1 and TRBJ2-1): EADIYQTPRYLVIGTGKKITLECSQTMGHDKMYWYQQDPGMELHLIHYSYGVNSTEKGDLSSESTVSRIRTEHFPLTLESARPSHTSQYLCASSEYRGGGSYNEQFFGPGTRLTVL.

The V gene is TRBV18, the J gene TRBJ2-1, with 7 bases fitting TRBD2. Germline loops: CDR1 KGHSH, CDR2 LQKENI. The CDR3 length is 15 residues. The V segment lost 1 base and the J segment 4 bases; nucleotides outside the gene matches: 4. The CDR3 DNA reads TGTGCCAGCTCACCACAAAAACTAGCGTACAATGAGCAGTTCTTC. This sequence encodes CASSPQKLAYNEQFF.

The chain employs TRBV28 and TRBJ2-2, with D maybe TRBD1 (5 bases). The ends were cut back, 7 bases at V and 6 bases at J, with 9 bases in the middle. The germline V gene encodes CDR1 MDHEN and CDR2 SYDVKM. This CDR3 region has 12 residues. CDR3 nucleotides: TGTGCCAGCATGGCCAGGGCCGGGGAGCTGTTTTTT. Its protein product is CASMARAGELFF.

The J gene is TRBJ2-7, the V gene TRBV28, with 9 bases matching TRBD2. CDR1 MDHEN and CDR2 SYDVKM come from the germline V gene. V lost 1 base and J lost 4; bases outside the gene matches: 5. The CDR3 consists of 15 residues. The CDR3 DNA is TGTGCCAGCAGTTTATTCCTAGCGGGACCGTACGAGCAGTACTTC. As protein: CASSLFLAGPYEQYF. The full variable domain, rest sourced from reference TRBV28 and TRBJ2-7, is DVKVTQSSRYLVKRTGEKVFLECVQDMDHENMFWYRQDPGLGLRLIYFSYDVKMKEKGDIPEGYSVSREKKERFSLILESASTNQTSMYLCASSLFLAGPYEQYFGPGTRLTVT.

This chain links TRBV15 with TRBJ1-5; D not certain. Germline V gene lookup returns CDR1 LNHNV and CDR2 YYDKDF (reference sequence). CDR3 size: 16 residues. V was trimmed by 3 bases and J by 2 bases, leaving 14 bases between them. CDR3 nucleotides: TGTGCCACCAGCAGTCAAAACCCCATAGGCAATCAGCCCCAGCATTTT. This codes for CATSSQNPIGNQPQHF.

This sequence joins TRBV5-4 and TRBJ2-1, with 8 bases aligning to TRBD2. The V gene end was trimmed by 3 bases and the J gene end by 9 bases; junction bases not matched to a gene: 8. CDR1 SGHNT and CDR2 YYREEE come from the germline V gene (reference sequence). The CDR3 has 14 amino acids. This chain's CDR3 is CASSSGLAGPEQFF. CDR3 sequence (DNA): TGTGCCAGCAGCTCCGGACTAGCTGGTCCTGAGCAGTTCTTC.

This chain connects TRBV7-2 to TRBJ2-7; 9 bases map to TRBD2. Losses at the gene ends were 1 base for V and 5 bases for J; bases not matched to a gene: 15. Germline CDR1 and CDR2: SGHTA and FQGNSA. The CDR3 spans 18 residues. The CDR3 here is CASSLDRRRGTSFHEQYF. The CDR3 coding sequence is TGTGCCAGCAGCTTAGATCGTCGTAGGGGGACTAGCTTCCACGAGCAGTACTTC.

V is TRBV28 and J is TRBJ1-3, with 7 bases that match TRBD1. Germline V lookup: CDR1 MDHEN, CDR2 SYDVKM. With 5 bases clipped from V and 2 bases from J, the junction kept 9 bases outside the gene matches. This CDR3 comprises 16 residues. In DNA form, the CDR3 reads TGTGCCAGCAGTCCTAGCCCTGGGACAGCTGGAAACACCATATATTTT. Amino acid sequence: CASSPSPGTAGNTIYF.

This chain uses TRBV11-2 with TRBJ2-1; 13 bases map to TRBD2. With 5 bases clipped from V and 5 bases from J, the junction kept 3 bases outside the gene matches. The CDR3 runs 15 residues. Looked up from germline, CDR1 is SGHAT and CDR2 is FQNNGV. CDR3 region: CASSRGLAGDNEQFF. The DNA of the CDR3 is TGTGCCAGCAGCCGCGGACTAGCGGGAGACAATGAGCAGTTCTTC.

The gene calls are TRBV29-1 and TRBJ2-2; a weak D match, TRBD2 (5 bases). Trimming shortened V by 7 bases and J by 7 bases, and 16 bases separated the two germline ends. The CDR3 has 13 residues. Germline V gene data show CDR1 as SQVTM and CDR2 as ANQGSEA. Here the CDR3 DNA reads TGCAGCGCCGAACTAAGGGCGGGCGGGGAGCTGTTTTTT. Protein: CSAELRAGGELFF.

The CDR3, as DNA: TGTGCCAGCAGCGTAAACACCAGGAACACTGAAGCTTTCTTT. This codes for CASSVNTRNTEAFF. The J gene is TRBJ1-1, the V gene TRBV9; D is unresolved. The CDR3 has 14 residues. Trimming removed 1 base at V and 1 base at J, with 8 bases between. CDR1 SGDLS and CDR2 YYNGEE come from the germline V gene.

This chain uses TRBV10-3 with TRBJ1-5; 7 bases agree with TRBD1. The CDR3 consists of 15 residues. Germline V CDR1 and CDR2: ENHRY, SYGVKD. Unmatched junction bases numbered 7, after V lost 0 bases and J lost 8 bases. CDR3 DNA sequence: TGTGCCATCAGTGAGTCAAGGGGGCTGGGGGAGCCCCAGCATTTT. This codes for CAISESRGLGEPQHF.

V usage is TRBV27 and J usage is TRBJ2-7, with 7 positions matching TRBD1. Trimming removed 2 bases from V and 3 bases from J; junction bases left unmatched: 7. CDR1 is MNHEY and CDR2 is SMNVEV in the germline V gene (reference sequence). The CDR3 spans 15 residues. DNA for the CDR3: TGTGCCAGCAGTTTAATATGGGACAGTCGCTACGAGCAGTACTTC. Translated: CASSLIWDSRYEQYF.

This rearrangement joins TRBV28 to TRBJ2-1; 10 bases agree with TRBD2. Per the germline V gene, CDR1 is MDHEN and CDR2 is SYDVKM. V trimming: 7 bases; J trimming: 10 bases; junction bases outside the gene matches: 16. This CDR3 region has 16 residues. For the CDR3, the DNA is TGTGCCAGCACCCCCGGCTGGGCTAGCGGGAGTGGGGAGCAGTTCTTC. It encodes CASTPGWASGSGEQFF.

The genes are TRBV20-1 and TRBJ2-1; D unclear. Trimming shortened V by 1 base and J by 9 bases, and 7 bases separated the two germline ends. CDR3 length: 11 residues. Per germline, CDR1 DFQATT and CDR2 SNEGSKA (reference sequence). CDR3 in amino acids: CSARAWGEQFF. CDR3 in DNA: TGCAGTGCTAGAGCGTGGGGTGAGCAGTTCTTC.